This paragraph covers one T cell receptor (beta chain) sequence. The antigen is unknown. The source of the sample is a study of blood T cells in healthy people across ages. Notes on the study in general: Measured against age, TCR beta diversity per million T cells decreased in a roughly linear manner.

Combining a sample-barcoded 5' primer with a J-beta primer mix, a second PCR ran for about 7 to 11 cycles. TCRdb redid the calling of the 5' RACE reads with MiXCR, one entry per CDR3 protein. Here the sample spans roughly 680,000 distinct CDR3 sequences, 52% being singletons. The sequenced material came from blood. The TCR sequence derives from a woman aged 80 or older in good health.

CDR3 sequence: CASSLMTGKATDTQYF. The CDR3 nucleotides are TGTGCCAGCAGCTTAATGACAGGGAAAGCGACAGATACGCAGTATTTT. V and J are TRBV11-2 and TRBJ2-3; TRBD1 aligns across 7 bases. CDR1 is SGHAT and CDR2 is FQNNGV in the germline V gene. Germline trimming cut 2 bases from V and 3 bases from J; bases unmatched to any gene: 8. The CDR3 is 16 residues long.